What follows describes a single T cell receptor (beta chain). What it recognizes is unknown. The entry originates in a study of immune heterogeneity within non-small cell lung tumors. Findings and limits, study-wide: Local T-cell clonality correlated moderately but significantly with local tumor mutational burden (R roughly 0.37).

Template material for each sample was 600 to 750 ng of bulk tumor genomic DNA. Multiple widely separated biopsies were taken from each primary tumor at surgery. With untreated, newly diagnosed non-small cell lung cancer, the patients went on to undergo curative surgery. Germline V gives CDR1 SEHNR, CDR2 FQNEAQ (reference sequence). The CDR3 is 15 amino acids. V dropped 5 bases and J dropped 1 base, with 14 bases sitting between them. The authors amplified TCR beta CDR3 by multiplex PCR with 32 V and 13 J primers. TCRdb re-derived calls from the multiplex PCR reads in MiXCR, one entry per CDR3 protein. The repertoire includes 10,000 to 13,000 distinct CDR3 sequences, 25% to 30% of them detected once, and 8.1% sits in the top ten.

Sequencing was done on a sample of lung tumor tissue. This receptor was taken from a woman aged 55-70 years with non-small cell lung cancer. V is TRBV7-9 and J is TRBJ2-5; no clear D gene. The CDR3 DNA reads as TGTGCCAGCAGCCCATTTTTGGGATCCCAAGAGACCCAGTACTTC. This translates into CASSPFLGSQETQYF.